A single sample gave rise to the 27 T cell receptor beta chains below, sequenced in a study of blood T cell repertoires in COVID-19. Assay used: immunoSEQ multiplex PCR; TCRdb lists only in-frame clones, some missing. The sample shows about 35,000 clones, 85% to 90% of them seen only once. The specimen was peripheral blood. Receptor source: a woman aged 65 to 85 with active COVID-19.

CDR3 DNA: TGTGCCAGCACTCCTGGACTAGCGGGGGGTTTTGAGACCCAGTACTTC. Protein: CASTPGLAGGFETQYF. The chain couples TRBV2 to TRBJ2-5; the match to TRBD2 covers 14 bases. The CDR3 consists of 16 residues. Germline trimming cut 7 bases from V and 5 bases from J; bases unmatched to any gene: 9. Germline values: CDR1 SNHLY, CDR2 FYNNEI.

This sequence joins TRBV5-1 and TRBJ2-5; D remains unclear. The CDR3 has 14 residues. Germline loops: CDR1 SGHRS, CDR2 YFSETQ. Trimming left V 4 bases short and J 5 bases short, with 15 bases between. The CDR3 nucleotides read TGCGCCAGCAGCCCCCTCTCGGGTTGGGAGACCCAGTACTTC. This encodes CASSPLSGWETQYF.

The chain is built from TRBV11-2 and TRBJ1-2; 9 bases map to TRBD1. The V gene's germline CDR1 is SGHAT and CDR2 FQNNGV. The CDR3 loop spans 15 amino acids. Trimming at V came to 5 bases and at J to 3 bases, leaving 7 bases not matched to a gene. The CDR3: CASSPWTGDDYGYTF. In DNA form, the CDR3 reads TGTGCCAGCAGCCCGTGGACAGGGGATGACTATGGCTACACCTTC.

V gene TRBV19 combines with J gene TRBJ1-2; D remains unclear. Trimming took off 4 bases at V and 1 base at J, with 13 bases between the two ends. The CDR3 runs to 15 residues. Germline loops: CDR1 LNHDA, CDR2 SQIVND (reference sequence). The CDR3 protein is CASSTAGEGNYGYTF. In DNA, the CDR3 is TGTGCCAGTAGTACGGCGGGCGAGGGTAACTATGGCTACACCTTC.

J is TRBJ2-1 and V is TRBV28; D gene uncertain. Trimming took 2 bases from V and 1 from J, leaving 9 bases between them. The CDR3 totals 15 residues. Germline values: CDR1 MDHEN, CDR2 SYDVKM. The CDR3 DNA follows: TGTGCCAGCAGTTTACTTCCGGTTTCCTACAATGAGCAGTTCTTC. This encodes CASSLLPVSYNEQFF.

The chain uses TRBV19 and TRBJ1-5, with D uncertain. The CDR3 runs 16 residues. Looked up from germline, CDR1 is LNHDA and CDR2 is SQIVND (reference sequence). V gave up 3 bases and J gave up 0 bases, with 12 bases separating them. Here the CDR3 reads CASSIGEGISNQPQHF. CDR3 bases: TGTGCCAGTAGTATCGGCGAGGGAATTAGCAATCAGCCCCAGCATTTT.

DNA of the CDR3: TGTGCCTGGAGTGTACCGGACAGGGGGAGGACTGAAGCTTTCTTT. It is translated as CAWSVPDRGRTEAFF. The chain links TRBV30 to TRBJ1-1; the match to TRBD1 covers 10 bases. The CDR3 runs to 15 residues. Germline CDR1 is GTSNPN and CDR2 is SVGIG (reference sequence). Germline trimming cut 0 bases from V and 5 bases from J; bases unmatched to any gene: 6. Looking up the rest from reference TRBV30 and TRBJ1-1 gives the full variable domain: SQTIHQWPATLVQPVGSPLSLECTVEGTSNPNLYWYRQAAGRGLQLLFYSVGIGQISSEVPQNLSASRPQDRQFILSSKKLLLSDSGFYLCAWSVPDRGRTEAFFGQGTRLTVV.

This rearrangement joins TRBV6-5 to TRBJ2-3; D might be TRBD2 (6 bases). This CDR3 has 15 residues. CDR1 and CDR2 (germline): MNHEY, SVGAGI. Trimming cost V 6 bases and J 0 bases, with 13 bases left between them. The CDR3 reads CASSPSGTSTDTQYF. CDR3 bases: TGTGCCAGCAGCCCATCCGGGACTAGCACAGATACGCAGTATTTT.

This clone was counted once. This chain uses TRBV10-3 with TRBJ2-3; TRBD1 matches 7 bases. The CDR3 extends over 11 amino acids. The germline V gene encodes CDR1 ENHRY and CDR2 SYGVKD. V lost 10 bases and J lost 6; bases outside the gene matches: 4. CDR3 DNA sequence: TGTGCCACGGCAGGGGGTGATACGCAGTATTTT. This encodes CATAGGDTQYF.

This clone was detected only once. V is TRBV2 and J is TRBJ1-2; TRBD1 might be the D (6 bases). This CDR3 is 14 amino acids long. Germline assignment: CDR1 SNHLY and CDR2 FYNNEI. V was shortened by 2 bases and J by 9 bases, with 16 bases between the two germline ends. Here the CDR3 DNA reads TGTGCCAGCAGTGAATCCGGACAGCTAGTGCGCTACACCTTC. Translated: CASSESGQLVRYTF.

By frequency in the sample, this clone is medium-sized. The gene calls are TRBV12-3 or TRBV12-4 and TRBJ2-2; unclear D gene. CDR3 length: 11 residues. V lost 7 bases and J lost 7, with 7 bases in between. The CDR3 loop is CASTVVGELFF. The CDR3 nucleotides read TGTGCCAGCACCGTCGTCGGGGAGCTGTTTTTT.

The V call is TRBV27, the J call TRBJ1-3; 7 bases agree with TRBD1. CDR1 is MNHEY and CDR2 is SMNVEV in the germline V gene (reference sequence). The junction had 5 bases not matched to a gene; V was cut back by 6 bases and J by 3 bases. The CDR3 runs to 14 residues. The CDR3, as DNA: TGTGCCAGCAGCCGACAGGGCTTTGGAAACACCATATATTTT. Its protein is CASSRQGFGNTIYF.

This clone showed up just a few times. This chain joins TRBV4-1 and TRBJ1-5; 9 nucleotides match TRBD1. V dropped 2 bases and J dropped 7; count of bases not matched to a gene: 6. Germline V gene sequence: CDR1 MGHRA, CDR2 YSYEKL. This CDR3 contains 15 residues. CDR3 sequence reads: CASSQLQGAGQPQHF. The CDR3 nucleotides are TGCGCCAGCAGCCAACTACAGGGGGCAGGGCAGCCCCAGCATTTT.

V usage is TRBV19 and J usage is TRBJ2-6; 14 bases map to TRBD2. V dropped 7 bases and J dropped 2; count of bases not matched to a gene: 7. Germline V gives CDR1 LNHDA, CDR2 SQIVND (reference sequence). This CDR3 is built from 18 residues. In DNA, the CDR3 is TGTGCCAGTAATCGACTAGCGGGGGGGCCTGCTGGGGCCAACGTCCTGACTTTC. This gives the protein CASNRLAGGPAGANVLTF.

The CDR3 protein is CASSQPLAGPYNEQFF. CDR3 in DNA: TGTGCCAGCAGCCAGCCCTTAGCGGGGCCCTACAATGAGCAGTTCTTC. The V call is TRBV7-9, the J call TRBJ2-1; TRBD2 aligns across 8 bases. V lost 5 bases, J lost 2 bases, and 8 bases stayed unmatched. The CDR3 has 16 residues. CDR1 and CDR2 (germline): SEHNR, FQNEAQ (reference sequence).

In this sample, this clone turned up once. This chain uses TRBV6-1 with TRBJ2-5, with D possibly being TRBD1 (5 bases). This CDR3 contains 15 residues. Trimming took 1 base from V and 5 from J, leaving 14 bases between them. Germline V gene lookup returns CDR1 MNHNS and CDR2 SASEGT. CDR3 nucleotides: TGTGCCAGCAGTGAAGTCCGTCAGGCAGGGGAGACCCAGTACTTC. Translation gives CASSEVRQAGETQYF.

The chain combines TRBV6-5 with TRBJ2-7; 10 bases are shared with TRBD1. This CDR3 spans 15 amino acids. V was pared by 7 bases and J by 2 bases, with 8 bases of the junction left unmatched. Germline CDR1 is MNHEY and CDR2 is SVGAGI. This CDR3 is CASTRTGTGAYEQYF. CDR3 DNA: TGTGCCAGCACCCGAACCGGGACAGGGGCCTACGAGCAGTACTTC.

In regard to this clone: One end of the junction does not line up with germline, which may come from a read error. The chain employs TRBV4-2 and TRBJ1-4, with 7 bases that match TRBD1. Germline V lookup: CDR1 LGHNA, CDR2 YNFKEQ. The CDR3 spans 14 residues. The CDR3 region is CASSQRDRDEKLSF. The DNA of the CDR3 is TGTGCCAGCAGCCAAAGAGACAGGGATGAAAAACTGTCTTTT.

The rearrangement uses TRBV7-9 and TRBJ2-2; perhaps TRBD1 as D (6 bases). V was trimmed by 5 bases and J by 3 bases, leaving 16 bases between them. Germline V gives CDR1 SEHNR, CDR2 FQNEAQ (reference sequence). The CDR3 length is 16 residues. This CDR3 reads CASSIISGTYTGELFF. The DNA for the CDR3 is TGTGCCAGCAGCATAATATCCGGGACATACACCGGGGAGCTGTTTTTT. Based on the CDR3 plus reference TRBV7-9 and TRBJ2-2, the full variable domain is DTGVSQNPRHKITKRGQNVTFRCDPISEHNRLYWYRQTLGQGPEFLTYFQNEAQLEKSRLLSDRFSAERPKGSFSTLEIQRTEQGDSAMYLCASSIISGTYTGELFFGEGSRLTVL.

There are a few counts of this clone. The chain couples TRBV18 to TRBJ1-2; TRBD1 might be the D (5 bases). Germline V gene lookup returns CDR1 KGHSH and CDR2 LQKENI. This CDR3 comprises 15 residues. V lost 5 bases and J 4 bases, leaving 17 bases between the germline ends. Here the CDR3 reads CASSIESGTTYGYTF. The CDR3 bases are TGTGCCAGCTCAATTGAATCCGGGACTACCTATGGCTACACCTTC. Using reference TRBV18 and TRBJ1-2 for the parts outside the CDR3, the full variable domain is NAGVMQNPRHLVRRRGQEARLRCSPMKGHSHVYWYRQLPEEGLKFMVYLQKENIIDESGMPKERFSAEFPKEGPSILRIQQVVRGDSAAYFCASSIESGTTYGYTFGSGTRLTVV.

CDR3 region: CASSQGTSGGTNTGELFF. DNA of the CDR3: TGCGCCAGCAGCCAGGGGACTAGCGGGGGGACGAACACCGGGGAGCTGTTTTTT. The chain has TRBV4-3 and TRBJ2-2, with 15 bases aligning to TRBD2. The CDR3 spans 18 residues. The germline gives CDR1 LGHNA, CDR2 YSLEER. V gave up 3 bases and J gave up 0 bases; unmatched junction bases: 2.

This rearrangement joins TRBV2 to TRBJ2-3; possible D gene TRBD2, 5 bases. Trimming took off 7 bases at V and 2 bases at J, with 10 bases between the two ends. The germline CDR1 and CDR2 sequences are SNHLY and FYNNEI. The CDR3 contains 13 residues. The CDR3 spells CASNGVFTDTQYF. CDR3 sequence (DNA): TGTGCCAGCAACGGGGTCTTCACAGATACGCAGTATTTT.

The chain is built from TRBV6-5 and TRBJ2-2; D call uncertain. Trimming stripped 4 bases from V and 6 bases from J, with 12 bases between. CDR1 is MNHEY and CDR2 is SVGAGI in the germline V gene. This CDR3 spans 14 amino acids. The CDR3 protein is CASSSDWLAGELFF. DNA for the CDR3: TGTGCCAGCAGTTCCGACTGGCTTGCCGGGGAGCTGTTTTTT.

This rearrangement joins TRBV18 to TRBJ1-6; D may be TRBD1 (6 bases). The germline V gene has CDR1 KGHSH and CDR2 LQKENI. The CDR3 length is 15 residues. Trimming cost V 4 bases and J 9 bases, with 16 bases left between them. CDR3 residues: CASSLEQGYRSPLHF. The CDR3 DNA follows: TGTGCCAGCTCACTGGAACAGGGATATCGTTCACCCCTCCACTTT.

This rearrangement joins TRBV30 to TRBJ1-6; 8 bases fit TRBD1. CDR1 and CDR2 (germline): GTSNPN, SVGIG (reference sequence). The CDR3 loop spans 14 amino acids. Germline trimming cut 0 bases from V and 8 bases from J; bases unmatched to any gene: 3. The CDR3 protein is CAWSVPGGDSPLHF. CDR3 DNA: TGTGCCTGGAGTGTACCAGGGGGCGATTCACCCCTCCACTTT.

This rearrangement joins TRBV24-1 to TRBJ1-5, with a tentative D call TRBD1 (6 bases). Germline V lookup: CDR1 KGHDR, CDR2 SFDVKD. Trimming stripped 3 bases from V and 0 bases from J, with 11 bases between. This CDR3 is built from 16 residues. The CDR3 spells CATSDPGQPSNQPQHF. The CDR3 DNA reads TGTGCCACCAGTGATCCTGGACAGCCTAGCAATCAGCCCCAGCATTTT.

The chain joins TRBV7-2 to TRBJ1-6; 10 positions match TRBD1. V dropped 4 bases and J dropped 10; count of bases not matched to a gene: 4. CDR1 and CDR2 (germline): SGHTA, FQGNSA. The CDR3 loop spans 14 amino acids. The CDR3 nucleotides are TGTGCCAGCAGCTCAGGACAGGGGGAATCACCCCTCCACTTT. Translated, it gives CASSSGQGESPLHF.